The clone carrying this T cell receptor beta chain was observed a handful of times. What it binds is unknown. Documented time point: sample taken at primary tumor resection. Samples came from 72 TRACERx patients with untreated early-stage lung cancer. These data are taken from a study of spatial heterogeneity in lung cancer. Study outcomes and limitations: Compared with follow-up, resection was when ubiquitous expanded tumor TCRs appeared in blood more.

TCRdb analysed the 5' RACE reads with MiXCR anew, one entry per CDR3 protein. The top ten hold roughly 15% of the sample, which has under 80,000 distinct CDR3 sequences, approximately 6% seen once. V lost 4 bases and J lost 3, with 12 bases in between. The CDR3 is made up of 14 amino acids. Per the germline V gene, CDR1 is GTSNPN and CDR2 is SVGIG (reference sequence). Sequencing was performed on PBMCs, taken at surgery. The receptor was derived from a female donor with early-stage non-small cell lung cancer. The chain joins TRBV30 to TRBJ2-2, with D maybe TRBD1 (6 bases). The CDR3 reads CAWKAGVYTGELFF. Here the CDR3 DNA reads TGTGCCTGGAAGGCAGGGGTATACACCGGGGAGCTGTTTTTT. The entire variable domain, with the rest obtained from reference TRBV30 and TRBJ2-2, is as follows: SQTIHQWPATLVQPVGSPLSLECTVEGTSNPNLYWYRQAAGRGLQLLFYSVGIGQISSEVPQNLSASRPQDRQFILSSKKLLLSDSGFYLCAWKAGVYTGELFFGEGSRLTVL.